The 19 T cell receptor beta chains below were found in one sample sequenced in a study of breast tumors, draining lymph nodes, adjacent tissues. Each CDR3 protein is one row after TCRdb ran MiXCR on the multiplex PCR reads. The table has around 120,000 distinct CDR3 sequences, just under 20% seen once. Samples came from axillary lymph nodes draining the breast cancer. The sequencing sample was made of axillary lymph node tissue. These receptors were collected from a female donor with breast cancer. Some clones in this sample may be carry-over from other donors' samples.

Of note for this clonotype: A clone one base away is much larger, so this may be a read error. The rearrangement uses TRBV19 and TRBJ1-2; D gene uncertain. The CDR3 is 14 residues long. In germline, CDR1 is LNHDA, CDR2 SQIVND (reference sequence). Deletions cut 3 bases from V and 0 bases from J, with 8 bases between. In DNA, the CDR3 is TGTGCCAGTAGTATGGCCCCGGCTAACTATGGCTACACCTTC. Its protein product is CASSMAPANYGYTF.

The table lists this clonotype with many counts. J is TRBJ2-2 and V is TRBV7-9, with 9 bases matching TRBD2. CDR1 is SEHNR, CDR2 FQNEAQ, per germline (reference sequence). The ends lost 6 bases at V and 6 bases at J; junction bases unmatched: 8. The CDR3 is 15 residues long. CDR3 loop: CASSLIAGVAGELFF. The DNA for the CDR3 is TGTGCCAGCAGTTTAATAGCGGGAGTGGCCGGGGAGCTGTTTTTT.

This clonotype came up many times. The chain recombines TRBV6-6 with TRBJ2-3, with D hard to call. The germline CDR1 and CDR2 sequences are MNHNY and SVGAGI (reference sequence). The V gene lost 2 bases and the J gene lost 6 bases, with 12 bases spanning the gap. This CDR3 contains 14 residues. CDR3: CASSYVTSVDTQYF. CDR3 nucleotides: TGTGCCAGCAGTTACGTAACCTCGGTGGATACGCAGTATTTT.

Ten or more counts support this clonotype. This chain connects TRBV12-3 or TRBV12-4 to TRBJ1-2; D remains ambiguous. The V end lost 7 bases, the J end lost 6 bases, and 15 bases lay between the germline ends. The CDR3 is 13 amino acids. CDR3 in DNA: TGTGCCAGCACCTTGGTCCCCGGGGATGGCTACACCTTC. The encoded protein is CASTLVPGDGYTF.

This clonotype was observed many times. The CDR3 protein is CASSRGGRYEQYF. The CDR3 nucleotides are TGTGCCAGCAGCCGTGGGGGTCGATACGAGCAGTACTTC. This chain connects TRBV6-5 to TRBJ2-7; D may match TRBD1 or TRBD2 (5 bases each). The CDR3 is 13 amino acids. Germline assignment: CDR1 MNHEY and CDR2 SVGAGI. V was shortened by 6 bases and J by 4 bases, with 13 bases between the two germline ends.

At least ten counts were recorded for this clonotype. V is TRBV29-1 and J is TRBJ1-3, with unresolved D. Between the trimmed V and J ends, which lost 5 bases and 0 bases, there was a span of 8 bases. The CDR3 consists of 13 residues. Germline values: CDR1 SQVTM, CDR2 ANQGSEA. The CDR3 is CSVSEHSGNTIYF. CDR3 DNA sequence: TGCAGCGTTTCGGAGCACTCTGGAAACACCATATATTTT.

With respect to this clonotype: One base away lies a much larger clone, so this may be a sequencing read error. The V and J genes are TRBV5-1 and TRBJ2-3; the D gene is possibly TRBD1 (5 bases). The CDR3 extends over 14 amino acids. Germline lookup yields CDR1 SGHRS and CDR2 YFSETQ. This CDR3 is CASSSLGVTGTQYF. CDR3 DNA: TGCGCCAGCAGCTCCCTTGGGGTCACAGGTACGCAGTATTTT. Variable domain in full (rest from reference TRBV5-1 and TRBJ2-3): KAGVTQTPRYLIKTRGQQVTLSCSPISGHRSVSWYQQTPGQGLQFLFEYFSETQRNKGNFPGRFSGRQFSNSRSEMNVSTLELGDSALYLCASSSLGVTGTQYFGPGTRLTVL.

In its sample, this clonotype was seen many times. This chain joins TRBV6-5 and TRBJ1-5; tentative D call: TRBD1 (6 bases). The germline V gene encodes CDR1 MNHEY and CDR2 SVGAGI. V lost 7 bases and J lost 7, with 14 bases in between. CDR3 length: 13 residues. The chain's CDR3 is CASKRGEYQPQHF. CDR3 coding DNA: TGTGCCAGCAAAAGGGGGGAATACCAGCCCCAGCATTTT.

This clonotype was detected many times. J is TRBJ2-3 and V is TRBV29-1; D perhaps matches TRBD2 (7 bases). This CDR3 has 15 amino acids. V was cut by 0 bases and J by 3 bases, with 13 bases left in between. Germline lookup yields CDR1 SQVTM and CDR2 ANQGSEA. The CDR3 DNA reads TGCAGCGTTGAAGATCGAGAGGGGGGGACAGATACGCAGTATTTT. Translated: CSVEDREGGTDTQYF.

The chain carries TRBV7-2 and TRBJ2-1; TRBD2 agrees at 8 bases. The germline V gene has CDR1 SGHTA and CDR2 FQGNSA. J was trimmed by 7 bases and V by 5 bases; bases with no gene match: 10. CDR3 size: 15 residues. The CDR3 spells CASSHSVAGRNEQFF. The CDR3 region has the DNA TGTGCCAGCAGCCACTCGGTAGCGGGGCGAAATGAGCAGTTCTTC. The full variable domain, completed using reference TRBV7-2 and TRBJ2-1, is GAGVSQSPSNKVTEKGKDVELRCDPISGHTALYWYRQSLGQGLEFLIYFQGNSAPDKSGLPSDRFSAERTGGSVSTLTIQRTQQEDSAVYLCASSHSVAGRNEQFFGPGTRLTVL.

Only a few counts were recorded for this clonotype. This chain links TRBV20-1 with TRBJ2-1; 8 bases align to TRBD1. The germline V gene has CDR1 DFQATT and CDR2 SNEGSKA (reference sequence). The CDR3 extends over 15 amino acids. J gave up 6 bases and V 5 bases, and 12 bases lay outside the gene matches. CDR3: CSAPPTRGLGNEQFF. The CDR3 DNA sequence: TGCAGTGCTCCTCCTACCAGGGGGCTGGGCAATGAGCAGTTCTTC.

This clonotype showed up many times. V gene TRBV24-1 combines with J gene TRBJ1-6; TRBD1 agrees at 9 bases. Germline trimming cut 9 bases from V and 3 bases from J; bases unmatched to any gene: 5. Germline-derived CDR1 and CDR2 are KGHDR and SFDVKD. The CDR3 runs 15 residues. CDR3 nucleotides: TGTGCCACCCCGACAGGGGGACACTATAATTCACCCCTCCACTTT. It is translated as CATPTGGHYNSPLHF.

This clonotype was seen at least ten times. The CDR3: CASSVVLFRSSGNTIYF. DNA of the CDR3: TGTGCCAGCAGCGTAGTTCTGTTCCGGAGCTCTGGAAACACCATATATTTT. This chain joins TRBV9 and TRBJ1-3; D ambiguous. CDR1 SGDLS and CDR2 YYNGEE come from the germline V gene. CDR3 length equals 17 residues. Trimming took off 0 bases at V and 0 bases at J, with 13 bases between the two ends.

Concerning this clonotype: Given a much more abundant clone one base away, this may be a read error. V gene TRBV5-4 combines with J gene TRBJ2-1, with a tentative D call TRBD1 (6 bases). V lost 0 bases, J lost 8 bases, and 15 bases lay in between. CDR3 length: 15 amino acids. CDR1 SGHNT and CDR2 YYREEE come from the germline V gene (reference sequence). The chain's CDR3 is CASSLGGNRADEQFF. The CDR3 DNA reads as TGTGCCAGCAGCTTGGGAGGGAACAGGGCCGATGAGCAGTTCTTC.

Concerning this clonotype: The junction and the germline gene differ at one end; a read error may be behind it. This chain joins TRBV5-4 and TRBJ2-1, with D unclear. The CDR3 is made up of 16 amino acids. Looked up from germline, CDR1 is SGHNT and CDR2 is YYREEE (reference sequence). The CDR3 spells CASGLERFSRNNEQFF. In DNA form, the CDR3 reads TGTGCCAGCGGCTTGGAGCGATTCTCGCGGAACAATGAGCAGTTCTTC.

Concerning this clonotype itself: A much larger clone differs by one base, so this may be a read error. The chain couples TRBV5-1 to TRBJ2-1; possible D gene TRBD1, 6 bases. CDR1 SGHRS and CDR2 YFSETQ come from the germline V gene. This CDR3 has 15 residues. DNA of the CDR3: TGCGCCAGCAGCTTGGTAGGACAGACTTACAATGAGCAGCTCTTC. Its translation: CASSLVGQTYNEQLF.

In this sample, this clonotype turned up many times. This sequence joins TRBV20-1 and TRBJ2-7; the D gene is possibly TRBD2 (7 bases). CDR3 length: 13 amino acids. V was clipped by 0 bases and J by 6 bases, with 12 bases between them. Germline lookup yields CDR1 DFQATT and CDR2 SNEGSKA (reference sequence). CDR3 sequence (DNA): TGCAGTGCTAGAGAGCCGGGGGGCGGCGAGCAGTACTTC. Translating it yields CSAREPGGGEQYF.

This clonotype was observed many times. This chain uses TRBV5-1 with TRBJ2-3; D may be TRBD2 (6 bases). Per the germline V gene, CDR1 is SGHRS and CDR2 is YFSETQ. The CDR3 contains 12 residues. The V end was cut by 0 bases, the J end by 10 bases, with 9 bases between. CDR3 bases: TGCGCCAGCAGCTTGGTTGGAGGGGCGCAGTATTTT. Amino acid sequence: CASSLVGGAQYF.

This clonotype was found many times. J is TRBJ2-2 and V is TRBV20-1, with 8 bases identical to TRBD2. The CDR3 has 16 amino acids. V was pared by 0 bases and J by 2 bases, with 5 bases of the junction left unmatched. Germline values: CDR1 DFQATT, CDR2 SNEGSKA (reference sequence). CDR3 loop: CSARDGLAGNTGELFF. Written as DNA, the CDR3 is TGCAGTGCTAGAGATGGTCTAGCGGGCAACACCGGGGAGCTGTTTTTT.